This is a list of T cell receptor beta chains from one sample in a study of T cell repertoires in cytomegalovirus infection. TCRdb fed the reads into MiXCR, producing one record per CDR3 protein. The repertoire holds approximately 500,000 distinct CDR3 sequences, with about 30% as singletons. The sample consisted of PBMCs. The receptors here all came from a human donor in good health (CMV status not recorded). Some clones in this sample may be carry-over from other donors' samples. Both conserved end residues are part of each CDR3.

v_gene	j_gene	CDR3aa
TRBV20-1	TRBJ1-5	CSARAGDQPQHF
TRBV5-5	TRBJ2-7	CASSLGLAAYYEQYF
TRBV7-2	TRBJ1-2	CASSRPRGMSGYTF
TRBV7-2	TRBJ2-1	CASSLEGGRGEQFF
TRBV10-3	TRBJ2-7	CAISETSGSYEQYF
TRBV7-8	TRBJ1-1	CASRELRGYTEAFF
TRBV10-3	TRBJ2-7	CAIDSDTSYEQYF
TRBV12-3/TRBV12-4	TRBJ2-2	CASRYTTGELFF
TRBV11-2	TRBJ1-1	CASSLQGENTEAFF
TRBV24-1	TRBJ2-1	CATSDDLGGKPNEQFF
TRBV7-2	TRBJ2-1	CASRRTGIGEQFF
TRBV6-2/TRBV6-3	TRBJ2-5	CASSYQGHGAQYF
TRBV2	TRBJ1-3	CASSEGTPSLGNTIYF
TRBV6-6	TRBJ1-1	CASSRTGYEAFF
TRBV10-3	TRBJ2-5	CAIGLAGEETQYF
TRBV18	TRBJ2-7	CASSPSSAGGLKYEQYF
TRBV4-1	TRBJ1-1	CASRPPGTGLRGEAFF
TRBV12-3/TRBV12-4	TRBJ2-3	CASSLSRTTSGSADTQYF
TRBV29-1	TRBJ2-2	CSAGEGDGTGELFF
TRBV7-8	TRBJ2-3	CASSLDLAGEADTQYF
TRBV6-2/TRBV6-3	TRBJ2-7	CASSGSGEQYF
TRBV20-1	TRBJ1-4	CSATAGGPWEKLFF
TRBV5-5	TRBJ2-2	CASTNGPSNTGELFF
TRBV20-1	TRBJ2-3	CSARDLSGGSVGTDTQYF
TRBV7-3	TRBJ2-2	CASSILSPGAGELFF
TRBV19	TRBJ2-1	CASKSLAGERNEQFF
TRBV20-1	TRBJ2-3	CSASSAGGTDTQYF
TRBV5-4	TRBJ2-2	CASSLVTPSGELFF
TRBV7-9	TRBJ2-5	CASSSSSDPTPQETQYF
TRBV12-3/TRBV12-4	TRBJ1-2	CASSLRGEQGGGYTF
TRBV28	TRBJ2-5	CASSPNTGETQYF
TRBV27	TRBJ1-5	CASSFRGANQPQHF
TRBV7-3	TRBJ2-1	CASSLRTPNNEQFF
TRBV20-1	TRBJ2-2	CSARDGHQTTGELFF
TRBV7-2	TRBJ1-4	CASSPDPRVSEKLFF
TRBV11-2	TRBJ2-1	CASSFRQGTLGEQFF
TRBV7-2	TRBJ1-4	CASSSTGGSNEKLFF
TRBV4-1	TRBJ2-6	CASSQDSSSGANVLTF
TRBV7-6	TRBJ2-7	CASSLAVRFGQGVSSYEQYF
TRBV12-3/TRBV12-4	TRBJ2-3	CASSLGEGDTQYF
TRBV12-3/TRBV12-4	TRBJ2-3	CASSSTSGVADTQYF
TRBV6-1	TRBJ2-7	CASLREDAYEQYF
TRBV7-2	TRBJ2-1	CASSLPPGLAGIYNEQFF
TRBV15	TRBJ1-4	CATSMIRRWRNEKLFF
TRBV14	TRBJ1-1	CASSQEGTFGQKNTEAFF
TRBV19	TRBJ2-7	CASSIGGPGAYEQYF
TRBV3-1	TRBJ1-5	CASSILGDQPQHF
TRBV20-1	TRBJ2-3	CSARLAGMSTDTQYF
TRBV12-3/TRBV12-4	TRBJ2-5	CASRRTAGTGGWETQYF
TRBV6-5	TRBJ2-5	CASSYTGTGWQETQYF
TRBV10-1	TRBJ2-1	CASSESTSGSYNEQFF
TRBV7-9	TRBJ2-1	CASSWLASGNEQFF
TRBV6-1	TRBJ1-5	CASRETGVGPQHF
TRBV7-9	TRBJ2-1	CASSFGGLATQYNEQFF
TRBV5-4	TRBJ2-1	CASSLGGPVYNEQFF
TRBV15	TRBJ1-4	CATSVEATNEKLFF
TRBV6-2/TRBV6-3	TRBJ2-7	CASSSYQLAGDYEQYF
TRBV10-3	TRBJ2-1	CAIRPTSGAQFF
TRBV24-1	TRBJ1-2	CATSAPTAGTVGYTF